Sequencing of this T cell receptor beta chain was carried out in a study of regulatory T cells in long-lasting Graves disease. Study-level findings and limits: Between persistent patients, about 2,800 public clonotypes were shared, exceeding the approximately 870 shared between new patients.

Trimming shortened V by 2 bases and J by 1 base, and 18 bases separated the two germline ends. CDR3 size: 17 residues. Germline V CDR1 and CDR2: GTSNPN, SVGIG (reference sequence). The TCR beta library used iRepertoire HTBI primers with Arm-PCR amplification of CDR3. Using its own MiXCR run on the multiplex PCR reads, TCRdb lists one record per CDR3 protein. The sample consists of hundreds of thousands of distinct CDR3 sequences, about 16% of them appearing once. The time point: newly diagnosed GD, antithyroid drugs for less than 3 months. Scientists built the TCR library using RNA that was extracted from PBMCs. The table lists this clonotype with many counts. The antigen is unknown. The same data also contributed to another study, on T cells in Graves' hyperthyroidism and ophthalmopathy. From that report: Recently diagnosed hyperthyroidism of less than 2 months' duration affected patients aged 18 to 65.

The sequences come from peripheral blood mononuclear cells (PBMCs), collected at new diagnosis, from a patient treated with antithyroid drugs. The clonotype comes from a man between 18 and 35 years old with Graves disease. The V and J genes are TRBV30 and TRBJ2-4, with D maybe TRBD2 (5 bases). CDR3 amino acids: CAWSLGLPGVAKNIQYF. CDR3 DNA: TGTGCCTGGAGTTTAGGCCTACCCGGGGTGGCCAAAAACATTCAGTACTTC.